The 20 T cell receptor beta chains below were found in one sample sequenced in a study of cytomegalovirus exposure and HLA in healthy donors. This PCR relied on a set of 60 Vbeta primers and 13 Jbeta primers. Data came from immunoSEQ multiplex PCR; TCRdb stores just in-frame clones and leaves some out. The data show approximately 93,000 clones, about two thirds seen once. Material for sequencing was PBMCs. All receptors come from a boy aged 5-17 years in good health and CMV-seropositive.

The V call is TRBV7-8, the J call TRBJ2-7; TRBD1 aligns across 8 bases. CDR1 is SGHVS and CDR2 is FQNEAQ in the germline V gene. The CDR3 extends over 15 amino acids. V lost 1 base, J lost 2 bases, and 4 bases stayed unmatched. CDR3 bases: TGTGCCAGCAGCTTAGGCGACAGGGGAACCTACGAGCAGTACTTC. This codes for CASSLGDRGTYEQYF.

The rearrangement joins TRBV19 to TRBJ1-1; 9 bases are a match to TRBD1. J was trimmed by 0 bases and V by 10 bases; bases with no gene match: 6. Germline CDR1 reads LNHDA; CDR2 reads SQIVND (reference sequence). The CDR3 has 14 amino acids. The CDR3 sequence: CATTDRGMNTEAFF. The CDR3, as DNA: TGTGCCACTACGGACAGGGGTATGAACACTGAAGCTTTCTTT.

The chain employs TRBV5-6 and TRBJ2-7; 13 bases map to TRBD2. CDR1 is SGHDT and CDR2 is YYEEEE in the germline V gene. This CDR3 is 17 amino acids long. V shed 7 bases, J shed 4 bases, and the junction held 14 bases outside the gene matches. The CDR3 bases are TGTGCCAGCGGTTGGGGGACTAGCGGGGAAGCCGTTTACGAGCAGTACTTC. Translation gives CASGWGTSGEAVYEQYF.

V is TRBV6-1 and J is TRBJ2-7, with D uncertain. The CDR3 has 12 residues. With 5 bases removed from V and 3 bases from J, the gap between germline ends came to 8 bases. The germline V gene has CDR1 MNHNS and CDR2 SASEGT. In DNA form, the CDR3 reads TGTGCCAGCAGTTCCAGTTTCTACGAGCAGTACTTC. Translating it yields CASSSSFYEQYF.

In this sample, this clone turned up a few times. The chain uses TRBV5-4 and TRBJ1-2; D is unclear. Trimming took 0 bases from V and 3 from J, leaving 6 bases between them. The CDR3 has 13 residues. Germline V gene lookup returns CDR1 SGHNT and CDR2 YYREEE (reference sequence). CDR3 sequence (DNA): TGTGCCAGCAGCTTGGACAACGACTATGGCTACACCTTC. It codes for CASSLDNDYGYTF.

The chain employs TRBV27 and TRBJ1-5; 9 bases fit TRBD1. The J segment lost 4 bases and the V segment lost 5 bases, leaving 6 bases of the junction unmatched. From germline, CDR1 is MNHEY and CDR2 SMNVEV (reference sequence). The CDR3 length is 15 residues. CDR3 protein: CASSRGQGSNQPQHF. The CDR3, as DNA: TGTGCCAGCAGTCGCGGACAGGGGTCTAATCAGCCCCAGCATTTT.

The CDR3 sequence is CASSLEQALNTEAFF. Written as DNA, the CDR3 is TGCGCCAGCAGCTTGGAGCAGGCCCTGAACACTGAAGCTTTCTTT. This chain joins TRBV5-1 and TRBJ1-1, with no clear D. CDR3 length: 15 residues. CDR1 is SGHRS, CDR2 YFSETQ, per germline. Trimming left V 0 bases short and J 0 bases short, with 9 bases between.

The J gene is TRBJ2-2, the V gene TRBV27, with 8 bases fitting TRBD1. The CDR3 runs to 15 residues. Germline CDR1 reads MNHEY; CDR2 reads SMNVEV (reference sequence). The J segment lost 3 bases and the V segment lost 2 bases, leaving 2 bases of the junction unmatched. CDR3 coding DNA: TGTGCCAGCAGTTTACAGGGGGCTGACACCGGGGAGCTGTTTTTT. Its protein is CASSLQGADTGELFF.

This chain joins TRBV6-1 and TRBJ2-7; 8 bases are a match to TRBD1. V lost 8 bases and J lost 0; bases outside the gene matches: 9. CDR3 length: 15 residues. Germline assignment: CDR1 MNHNS and CDR2 SASEGT. This CDR3 reads CASRYLQGDSYEQYF. For the CDR3, the DNA is TGTGCCAGCCGATACTTACAGGGGGACTCCTACGAGCAGTACTTC.

The CDR3 protein is CASSVAAGGLETQYF. DNA for the CDR3: TGTGCCAGCAGCGTAGCTGCGGGGGGGCTTGAGACCCAGTACTTC. The rearrangement links TRBV9 to TRBJ2-5; 9 bases align to TRBD2. The CDR3 totals 15 residues. Germline values: CDR1 SGDLS, CDR2 YYNGEE. V lost 0 bases and J lost 5; bases outside the gene matches: 5.

V gene TRBV29-1 combines with J gene TRBJ1-5; D gene unclear. Germline V gene data show CDR1 as SQVTM and CDR2 as ANQGSEA. This CDR3 spans 12 amino acids. V dropped 4 bases and J dropped 7 bases, with 11 bases sitting between them. The CDR3, as DNA: TGCAGCGTTGCTTGGGCAGGCCAGCCCCAGCATTTT. Protein: CSVAWAGQPQHF.

This clone appeared a single time. The chain recombines TRBV27 with TRBJ2-3; 11 positions agree with TRBD1. Losses at the gene ends were 6 bases for V and 5 bases for J; bases not matched to a gene: 10. CDR3 size: 16 residues. The germline gives CDR1 MNHEY, CDR2 SMNVEV (reference sequence). CDR3 sequence reads: CASSNFGQGARDTQYF. CDR3 DNA sequence: TGTGCCAGCAGCAACTTCGGACAGGGGGCTAGAGATACGCAGTATTTT.

This clone was observed a handful of times. The chain has TRBV6-6 and TRBJ2-7; 11 bases are a match to TRBD2. Per germline, CDR1 MNHNY and CDR2 SVGAGI (reference sequence). V was pared by 4 bases and J by 4 bases, with 6 bases of the junction left unmatched. The CDR3 is made up of 15 amino acids. CDR3 protein: CASSWPTSGRYEQYF. The CDR3 region has the DNA TGTGCCAGCAGTTGGCCAACTAGCGGGAGATACGAGCAGTACTTC.

The chain employs TRBV5-1 and TRBJ2-2; D remains unclear. Trimming cost V 8 bases and J 0 bases, with 11 bases left between them. This CDR3 has 14 residues. The germline V gene has CDR1 SGHRS and CDR2 YFSETQ. CDR3 loop: CASQPYTNTGELFF. The CDR3 nucleotides read TGCGCCAGTCAACCGTACACGAACACCGGGGAGCTGTTTTTT. The full variable domain, with the rest looked up from reference TRBV5-1 and TRBJ2-2, is KAGVTQTPRYLIKTRGQQVTLSCSPISGHRSVSWYQQTPGQGLQFLFEYFSETQRNKGNFPGRFSGRQFSNSRSEMNVSTLELGDSALYLCASQPYTNTGELFFGEGSRLTVL.

This clone occurred a few times. This sequence joins TRBV6-1 and TRBJ1-1, with 8 bases aligning to TRBD1. CDR1 MNHNS and CDR2 SASEGT come from the germline V gene. The CDR3 has 14 residues. Trimming cost V 9 bases and J 5 bases; bases outside gene matches: 11. The CDR3 sequence is CASGQGAINTEAFF. In DNA, the CDR3 is TGTGCCAGTGGGCAGGGGGCGATAAATACTGAAGCTTTCTTT.

The chain recombines TRBV29-1 with TRBJ2-2; possibly TRBD2 for D (6 bases). V lost 3 bases to trimming and J lost 4 bases, with 18 bases between them. The CDR3 consists of 16 residues. The germline CDR1 and CDR2 sequences are SQVTM and ANQGSEA. CDR3 bases: TGCAGCGTTGATCCTGGACTACCTGTCACCACCGGGGAGCTGTTTTTT. Residues: CSVDPGLPVTTGELFF.

The chain combines TRBV5-1 with TRBJ1-2; 8 nucleotides align to TRBD1. The CDR3 totals 14 residues. J was trimmed by 8 bases and V by 4 bases; bases with no gene match: 10. Germline CDR1 is SGHRS and CDR2 is YFSETQ. CDR3 sequence (DNA): TGCGCCAGCAGCATAACGACAGGGGTCGGAGGCTACACCTTC. It encodes CASSITTGVGGYTF.

V usage is TRBV7-8 and J usage is TRBJ1-1; 9 nucleotides align to TRBD1. Looked up from germline, CDR1 is SGHVS and CDR2 is FQNEAQ. J was trimmed by 1 base and V by 6 bases; bases with no gene match: 6. CDR3 length: 15 residues. CDR3 bases: TGTGCCAGCAGATCCGGGACAGGGCAGAACACTGAAGCTTTCTTT. This encodes CASRSGTGQNTEAFF.

The gene calls are TRBV5-1 and TRBJ1-1; no definite D call. There are 14 residues in the CDR3. Germline CDR1 and CDR2: SGHRS and YFSETQ. Trimming took 5 bases from V and 5 from J, leaving 16 bases between them. The CDR3 here is CASRLNTRGTEAFF. The CDR3 DNA sequence: TGCGCCAGCAGGCTCAATACGAGAGGGACTGAAGCTTTCTTT. The full variable domain, its missing parts supplied by reference TRBV5-1 and TRBJ1-1, is KAGVTQTPRYLIKTRGQQVTLSCSPISGHRSVSWYQQTPGQGLQFLFEYFSETQRNKGNFPGRFSGRQFSNSRSEMNVSTLELGDSALYLCASRLNTRGTEAFFGQGTRLTVV.

The chain joins TRBV4-2 to TRBJ1-3; D is perhaps TRBD1 (5 bases). Germline-derived CDR1 and CDR2 are LGHNA and YNFKEQ. This CDR3 has 19 residues. The V end was cut by 0 bases, the J end by 1 base, with 19 bases between. The CDR3 sequence is CASSQDSHRPLESGNTIYF. CDR3 DNA: TGTGCCAGCAGCCAAGATTCCCACAGGCCCTTGGAATCTGGAAACACCATATATTTT.